This is a list of T cell receptor beta chains from one sample in a study of shared clonotypes between healthy human individuals. TCRdb keeps only in-frame clones here, not all; method: immunoSEQ multiplex PCR. Among about 730,000 clones listed, 72% were seen once. Sequencing input: memory CD4+ T cells sorted from blood. These receptor sequences come from a woman in her thirties in good health. CDR3s include the opening cysteine and the closing phenylalanine or tryptophan. Each record gives: clone size, D gene, V gene, J gene, CDR3 protein, CDR3 DNA. D genes are given only for firm matches. Clone sizes are given selectively: once, few, many, or a class where the clone is expanded.

abundance: NA; d_gene: TRBD2; v_gene: TRBV19; j_gene: TRBJ2-7; CDR3aa: CASSTAGGSDEQYF; CDR3nt: TGTGCCAGTAGTACCGCGGGGGGGAGCGACGAGCAGTACTTC
abundance: NA; d_gene: NA; v_gene: TRBV6-1; j_gene: TRBJ2-7; CDR3aa: CASSEALDLVVPYEQYF; CDR3nt: TGTGCCAGCAGTGAAGCTCTGGACCTAGTGGTTCCCTACGAGCAGTACTTC
abundance: NA; d_gene: TRBD2; v_gene: TRBV2; j_gene: TRBJ2-5; CDR3aa: CASRLAGYQETQYF; CDR3nt: TGTGCCAGCAGACTAGCGGGGTACCAAGAGACCCAGTACTTC
abundance: NA; d_gene: TRBD2; v_gene: TRBV5-4; j_gene: TRBJ2-3; CDR3aa: CASRAASGGDTQYF; CDR3nt: TGTGCCAGCAGGGCCGCTAGCGGTGGAGATACGCAGTATTTT
abundance: many; d_gene: NA; v_gene: TRBV19; j_gene: TRBJ2-5; CDR3aa: CASSISGAEETQYF; CDR3nt: TGTGCCAGTAGTATCTCGGGGGCTGAGGAGACCCAGTACTTC
abundance: NA; d_gene: NA; v_gene: TRBV28; j_gene: TRBJ1-2; CDR3aa: CASNPPGFSGYTF; CDR3nt: TGTGCCAGCAACCCGCCGGGGTTTAGTGGCTACACCTTC
abundance: NA; d_gene: TRBD1; v_gene: TRBV19; j_gene: TRBJ2-1; CDR3aa: CASSRTGSSYNEQFF; CDR3nt: TGTGCCAGTAGTCGGACAGGGAGTAGCTACAATGAGCAGTTCTTC
abundance: few; d_gene: NA; v_gene: TRBV15; j_gene: TRBJ1-4; CDR3aa: CATSRDPLNGKLFF; CDR3nt: TGTGCCACCAGCAGAGACCCCCTAAATGGGAAACTGTTTTTT
abundance: once; d_gene: NA; v_gene: TRBV5-1; j_gene: TRBJ2-1; CDR3aa: CASNRDNSYNEQFF; CDR3nt: TGCGCCAGCAACCGGGACAACTCCTACAATGAGCAGTTCTTC
abundance: NA; d_gene: TRBD1; v_gene: TRBV19; j_gene: TRBJ2-5; CDR3aa: CASSMTGGTETQYF; CDR3nt: TGTGCCAGTAGTATGACAGGGGGTACGGAGACCCAGTACTTC
abundance: many; d_gene: NA; v_gene: TRBV5-1; j_gene: TRBJ1-2; CDR3aa: CASRDNYGYTF; CDR3nt: TGCGCCAGCAGGGACAACTATGGCTACACCTTC
abundance: NA; d_gene: NA; v_gene: TRBV27; j_gene: TRBJ1-2; CDR3aa: CASTQSGARPYGYTF; CDR3nt: TGTGCCAGCACTCAGTCGGGGGCGAGACCCTATGGCTACACCTTC
abundance: NA; d_gene: NA; v_gene: TRBV28; j_gene: TRBJ2-1; CDR3aa: CASSFGQRYNEQFF; CDR3nt: TGTGCCAGCAGTTTTGGACAGCGCTACAATGAGCAGTTCTTC
abundance: NA; d_gene: TRBD2; v_gene: TRBV7-9; j_gene: TRBJ2-1; CDR3aa: CASSLRTGPRGSYNEQFF; CDR3nt: TGTGCCAGCAGCTTAAGGACTGGACCGCGGGGGTCCTACAATGAGCAGTTCTTC
abundance: few; d_gene: TRBD1; v_gene: TRBV10-3; j_gene: TRBJ1-5; CDR3aa: CAISARQGTHNQPQHF; CDR3nt: TGTGCCATCAGCGCGCGACAGGGTACCCACAATCAGCCCCAGCATTTT
abundance: few; d_gene: TRBD2; v_gene: TRBV30; j_gene: TRBJ2-1; CDR3aa: CAWSVRGLPFF; CDR3nt: TGTGCCTGGAGTGTACGGGGACTACCCTTCTTC
abundance: NA; d_gene: TRBD2; v_gene: TRBV5-1; j_gene: TRBJ2-1; CDR3aa: CASSLAPTSGDYNEQFF; CDR3nt: TGCGCCAGCAGCTTGGCCCCAACTAGCGGGGACTACAATGAGCAGTTCTTC
abundance: NA; d_gene: TRBD2; v_gene: TRBV29-1; j_gene: TRBJ2-1; CDR3aa: CSTLPGTSGRTYNEQFF; CDR3nt: TGCAGCACCCTCCCAGGGACTAGCGGGAGGACCTACAATGAGCAGTTCTTC